This passage covers 21 T cell receptor beta chains from one sample sequenced in a study of cytomegalovirus exposure and HLA in healthy donors. The PCR used 60 Vbeta and 13 Jbeta primers. Sequencing was performed with immunoSEQ multiplex PCR; in TCRdb, only in-frame clones are kept and a portion is missing. The sample comprises around 94,000 clones, over 65% of which are singletons, and 3% to 4% rests with the top ten. Sequencing was performed on PBMCs. The receptors shown here come from a man aged 30-40 years in good health and CMV-seronegative.

The V gene is TRBV5-1, the J gene TRBJ1-1; D may be TRBD1 (5 bases). Germline V lookup: CDR1 SGHRS, CDR2 YFSETQ. The CDR3 has 14 residues. V was clipped by 3 bases and J by 1 base, with 10 bases between them. The CDR3 protein is CASSSGGQNTEAFF. In DNA form, the CDR3 reads TGCGCCAGCAGCTCGGGCGGACAGAACACTGAAGCTTTCTTT.

This clone was found a few times. In nucleotides, the CDR3 is TGTGCCAGCACCTCCGGCAGGGATCAGCCCCAGCATTTT. Residues: CASTSGRDQPQHF. The V and J genes are TRBV6-1 and TRBJ1-5; tentative D call: TRBD1 (5 bases). V was clipped by 7 bases and J by 5 bases, with 12 bases between them. This CDR3 spans 13 amino acids. Germline V gene sequence: CDR1 MNHNS, CDR2 SASEGT.

The chain is built from TRBV15 and TRBJ2-7, with TRBD1 identical over 7 bases. V lost 5 bases and J lost 0; bases outside the gene matches: 4. This CDR3 contains 14 residues. Per the germline V gene, CDR1 is LNHNV and CDR2 is YYDKDF (reference sequence). CDR3 DNA: TGTGCCACCAGCGGGACAGTGAACTCCTACGAGCAGTACTTC. Translation: CATSGTVNSYEQYF. The whole variable domain, remainder taken from reference TRBV15 and TRBJ2-7, is DAMVIQNPRYQVTQFGKPVTLSCSQTLNHNVMYWYQQKSSQAPKLLFHYYDKDFNNEADTPDNFQSRRPNTSFCFLDIRSPGLGDTAMYLCATSGTVNSYEQYFGPGTRLTVT.

This chain uses TRBV7-2 with TRBJ1-5; 10 bases match TRBD1. The ends lost 5 bases at V and 6 bases at J; junction bases unmatched: 4. The CDR3 extends over 14 amino acids. Per the germline V gene, CDR1 is SGHTA and CDR2 is FQGNSA. The CDR3 region is CASSPDRGRQPQHF. The CDR3 DNA sequence: TGTGCCAGCAGCCCAGACAGGGGGCGTCAGCCCCAGCATTTT. Complete variable domain (other parts from reference TRBV7-2 and TRBJ1-5): GAGVSQSPSNKVTEKGKDVELRCDPISGHTALYWYRQSLGQGLEFLIYFQGNSAPDKSGLPSDRFSAERTGGSVSTLTIQRTQQEDSAVYLCASSPDRGRQPQHFGDGTRLSIL.

The rearrangement uses TRBV9 and TRBJ2-1; 13 bases are a match to TRBD2. The CDR3 is 22 amino acids. The V gene end was trimmed by 0 bases and the J gene end by 0 bases; junction bases not matched to a gene: 15. CDR1 is SGDLS, CDR2 YYNGEE, per germline. The CDR3 DNA sequence: TGTGCCAGCAGCGTAGCTTCCCCGACTAGCGGGGGGCTATTAGACTCCTACAATGAGCAGTTCTTC. This encodes CASSVASPTSGGLLDSYNEQFF.

The CDR3 coding sequence is TGCGCCAGCAGCCCACACCCCCTAGCGTCAACGGCCAAAAACATTCAGTACTTC. This translates into CASSPHPLASTAKNIQYF. V and J are TRBV4-3 and TRBJ2-4; tentatively, D is TRBD2 (6 bases). Germline-derived CDR1 and CDR2 are LGHNA and YSLEER. This CDR3 is 18 amino acids long. Trimming took 4 bases from V and 1 from J, leaving 20 bases between them.

The rearrangement joins TRBV7-3 to TRBJ2-3; 9 nucleotides agree with TRBD2. The V segment lost 6 bases and the J segment 1 base; nucleotides outside the gene matches: 14. This CDR3 spans 18 amino acids. Germline CDR1 SGHTA, CDR2 FQGTGA. CDR3: CASSSTSGAYMGTDTQYF. Written as DNA, the CDR3 is TGTGCCAGCAGTTCGACTAGCGGAGCTTATATGGGCACAGATACGCAGTATTTT.

CDR3 sequence reads: CASSLGQAIETQYF. Here the CDR3 DNA reads TGTGCCAGCAGCTTAGGACAGGCGATAGAGACCCAGTACTTC. The V and J genes are TRBV13 and TRBJ2-5, with D tentatively TRBD1 (5 bases). The CDR3 loop spans 14 amino acids. The V end lost 0 bases, the J end lost 4 bases, and 9 bases lay between the germline ends. Germline V gene lookup returns CDR1 PRHDT and CDR2 FYEKMQ (reference sequence).

V is TRBV7-9 and J is TRBJ2-7; D is undetermined. The V end lost 9 bases, the J end lost 5 bases, and 8 bases lay between the germline ends. The CDR3 extends over 10 amino acids. CDR1 and CDR2 (germline): SEHNR, FQNEAQ (reference sequence). Here the CDR3 DNA reads TGTGCCAGGTGTCTCCACGAGCAGTACTTC. Translating gives CARCLHEQYF.

The chain uses TRBV5-1 and TRBJ2-3; 7 nucleotides line up with TRBD2. The germline V gene encodes CDR1 SGHRS and CDR2 YFSETQ. V dropped 0 bases and J dropped 4; count of bases not matched to a gene: 5. The CDR3 extends over 15 amino acids. The CDR3 loop reads CASSLGGGRSDTQYF. The CDR3 DNA sequence: TGCGCCAGCAGCTTGGGCGGGGGTAGGTCAGATACGCAGTATTTT.

This sequence joins TRBV11-2 and TRBJ2-2; perhaps TRBD1 as D (6 bases). V lost 1 base to trimming and J lost 7 bases, with 7 bases between them. The germline V gene encodes CDR1 SGHAT and CDR2 FQNNGV. The CDR3 length is 13 residues. The CDR3 here is CASSLGGGGELFF. CDR3 nucleotides: TGTGCCAGCAGCTTAGGAGGGGGCGGGGAGCTGTTTTTT.

The V call is TRBV5-1, the J call TRBJ2-7, with TRBD1 matching 9 bases. Germline CDR1 reads SGHRS; CDR2 reads YFSETQ. This CDR3 has 15 amino acids. V lost 4 bases to trimming and J lost 5 bases; unmatched junction nucleotides: 10. CDR3 sequence (DNA): TGCGCCAGCAGCCTGACCGGGACAGGGATCCACGAGCAGTACTTC. It codes for CASSLTGTGIHEQYF.

V is TRBV6-1 and J is TRBJ2-3; perhaps TRBD2 as D (6 bases). V shed 7 bases and J shed 13 bases, with 12 bases lying between them. Germline V gives CDR1 MNHNS, CDR2 SASEGT. The CDR3 consists of 10 residues. CDR3 sequence reads: CASNRDFEYF. The CDR3 DNA sequence: TGTGCCAGCAACCGGGACTTTGAGTATTTT.

The CDR3 nucleotides are TGCGCCAGCAGCTCCCAGGACAGGGGGCGGGAGCAGTACTTC. This sequence encodes CASSSQDRGREQYF. The chain recombines TRBV5-1 with TRBJ2-7; TRBD1 matches at 11 bases. The CDR3 loop spans 14 amino acids. V gave up 3 bases and J gave up 7 bases; unmatched junction bases: 6. Looked up from germline, CDR1 is SGHRS and CDR2 is YFSETQ.

This chain connects TRBV21-1 to TRBJ2-7; the DNA was not used to check the table's D call, TRBD2. TRBV21-1 is annotated as a pseudogene. The CDR3 runs to 15 residues. CDR3 nucleotides: TGTGCCAGCTGTTCTAGCGGATCACCCTTTGACGAGCAGTACTTC. It codes for CASCSSGSPFDEQYF.

This chain joins TRBV7-3 and TRBJ2-3; TRBD1 matches 8 bases. The CDR3 consists of 14 residues. From germline, CDR1 is SGHTA and CDR2 FQGTGA. J lost 2 bases, V lost 5 bases, and 3 bases had no gene match. The CDR3 spells CASSRGQDTDTQYF. The DNA of the CDR3 is TGTGCCAGCAGCCGGGGACAGGACACAGATACGCAGTATTTT.

The chain joins TRBV11-3 to TRBJ2-3, with D possibly matching TRBD2 (6 bases). This CDR3 spans 14 amino acids. The germline V gene has CDR1 SGHNT and CDR2 YENEEA. Trimming removed 1 base at V and 2 bases at J, with 7 bases between. This CDR3 reads CASSLGGATDTQYF. CDR3 nucleotides: TGTGCCAGCAGCTTAGGCGGGGCCACAGATACGCAGTATTTT.

The rearrangement joins TRBV10-1 to TRBJ2-1; 7 bases are shared with TRBD1. CDR3 length equals 14 residues. After removal of 0 bases from V and 7 bases from J, the junction contained 3 bases not matched to a gene. Germline-derived CDR1 and CDR2 are WNHNN and SYGVQD (reference sequence). For the CDR3, the DNA is TGCGCCAGCAGTGAGTCAGGGGGCAGGAATGAGCAGTTCTTC. As protein: CASSESGGRNEQFF.

The rearrangement joins TRBV7-8 to TRBJ2-3; tentative D call: TRBD2 (6 bases). V was clipped by 5 bases and J by 6 bases, with 18 bases between them. The CDR3 is 15 amino acids. In germline, CDR1 is SGHVS, CDR2 FQNEAQ. DNA of the CDR3: TGTGCCAGCAGCCGAACCGGGAGCATGAGGGATACGCAGTATTTT. Translation: CASSRTGSMRDTQYF.

In the case of this clone: At one of its ends the junction is not consistent with the germline gene, which may arise from a read error. CDR3 sequence reads: CAGRPGQFSYEQYF. The CDR3 region has the DNA TGTGCCGGCAGGCCCGGACAGTTTTCCTACGAGCAGTACTTC. The chain combines TRBV25-1 with TRBJ2-7; perhaps TRBD1 as D (6 bases). CDR1 MGHDK and CDR2 SYGVNS come from the germline V gene. There are 14 residues in the CDR3.

This chain links TRBV27 with TRBJ1-1; D not resolved. This CDR3 comprises 15 residues. Germline V lookup: CDR1 MNHEY, CDR2 SMNVEV (reference sequence). Between the trimmed V and J ends, which lost 2 bases and 5 bases, there was a span of 15 bases. CDR3 loop: CASSLGEGGSTEAFF. CDR3 coding DNA: TGTGCCAGCAGTTTAGGGGAGGGCGGATCAACTGAAGCTTTCTTT.